This T cell receptor beta chain came from a study of blood T cell repertoires in COVID-19. Germline V gene data show CDR1 as LGHDT and CDR2 as YNNKEL (reference sequence). This CDR3 has 16 amino acids. Trimming took off 1 base at V and 3 bases at J, with 13 bases between the two ends. Participants spanned ages about 18 to 100 years and resided in 20 to 30 US areas. The method was immunoSEQ multiplex PCR; TCRdb's version includes in-frame clones alone and lacks a portion of them. The sample lists about 160,000 clones, about nine tenths occurring once. The specimen was PBMCs or T cells enriched from blood (not recorded which). The sequence was obtained from a woman aged 35 to 49 who had been exposed to COVID-19. The rearrangement links TRBV3-1 (or the pseudogene TRBV3-2) to TRBJ2-1; D is unresolved. CDR3 coding DNA: TGTGCCAGCAGCCAAGGTCAATCTTCGGGCTACAATGAGCAGTTCTTC. Translating it yields CASSQGQSSGYNEQFF.